What follows are 26 T cell receptor beta chains derived from one specimen sequenced in a study of vaccination effects on CD4 cells after COVID-19. Expansion of antigen-specific CD4+ T cells with viral peptide pools was carried out by the ViraFEST assay before sequencing. Scientists isolated CD4+ T cells after a roughly 9-day culture period ended. Each vaccine recipient was nucleocapsid antibody negative and had no prior SARS-CoV-2 infection. Data came from immunoSEQ multiplex PCR; TCRdb stores just in-frame clones and leaves some out. The data show 40,000 to 45,000 clones, roughly 70% seen once. Their antigen targets remain unknown. The material sequenced was CD4+ T cells from PBMCs cultured with HCoV-OC43 spike peptides, taken before COVID-19 vaccination. As for subset: HCoV-OC43 spike overlapping peptide pool stimulation. These receptors originate from a human donor who received a COVID-19 vaccine.

This sequence joins TRBV5-8 and TRBJ1-5; 7 positions agree with TRBD1. The CDR3 consists of 15 residues. In germline, CDR1 is SGHTS, CDR2 YDEGEE. The V segment lost 4 bases and the J segment 7 bases; nucleotides outside the gene matches: 11. In nucleotides, the CDR3 is TGTGCCAGCAGCATCCGAACAGGGGCGGGGCAGCCCCAGCATTTT. It encodes CASSIRTGAGQPQHF. The full variable domain, with the rest looked up from reference TRBV5-8 and TRBJ1-5, is EAGVTQSPTHLIKTRGQQATLRCSPISGHTSVYWYQQALGLGLQFLLWYDEGEERNRGNFPPRFSGRQFPNYSSELNVNALELEDSALYLCASSIRTGAGQPQHFGDGTRLSIL.

The chain has TRBV7-9 and TRBJ1-1; D remains ambiguous. In germline, CDR1 is SEHNR, CDR2 FQNEAQ (reference sequence). V gave up 2 bases and J gave up 1 base, with 8 bases separating them. The CDR3 runs to 14 residues. This chain's CDR3 is CASSLPRKNTEAFF. As DNA, the CDR3 is TGTGCCAGCAGCTTACCTCGTAAGAACACTGAAGCTTTCTTT.

V is TRBV18 and J is TRBJ1-1; D possibly corresponds to TRBD1 (5 bases). CDR1 is KGHSH, CDR2 LQKENI, per germline. With 2 bases removed from V and 5 bases from J, the gap between germline ends came to 12 bases. This CDR3 spans 14 amino acids. The CDR3: CASSPGGRETEAFF. The DNA for the CDR3 is TGTGCCAGCTCACCAGGGGGAAGGGAAACTGAAGCTTTCTTT. Supplemented by reference TRBV18 and TRBJ1-1, the full variable domain reads NAGVMQNPRHLVRRRGQEARLRCSPMKGHSHVYWYRQLPEEGLKFMVYLQKENIIDESGMPKERFSAEFPKEGPSILRIQQVVRGDSAAYFCASSPGGRETEAFFGQGTRLTVV.

The V gene is TRBV5-4, the J gene TRBJ2-7, with a tentative D call TRBD2 (7 bases). Germline CDR1 is SGHNT and CDR2 is YYREEE (reference sequence). The CDR3 is 16 amino acids. Trimming took 6 bases from V and 1 from J, leaving 20 bases between them. CDR3 residues: CASTLGGGMASYEQYF. DNA of the CDR3: TGTGCCAGCACCCTGGGAGGGGGGATGGCTTCCTACGAGCAGTACTTC.

The chain recombines TRBV5-1 with TRBJ1-1; weak D call: TRBD1 (6 bases). CDR1 is SGHRS, CDR2 YFSETQ, per germline. V was shortened by 0 bases and J by 4 bases, with 10 bases between the two germline ends. The CDR3 loop spans 14 amino acids. CDR3 protein: CASSLGDTITEAFF. In DNA, the CDR3 is TGCGCCAGCAGCTTGGGGGACACTATCACTGAAGCTTTCTTT.

This rearrangement joins TRBV10-3 to TRBJ1-2, with D possibly matching TRBD1 (5 bases). The germline V gene has CDR1 ENHRY and CDR2 SYGVKD. The CDR3 runs to 13 residues. V was shortened by 3 bases and J by 6 bases, with 11 bases between the two germline ends. The CDR3 region is CAISDGGGDGYTF. The DNA of the CDR3 is TGTGCCATCAGTGACGGCGGGGGAGATGGCTACACCTTC.

The chain links TRBV25-1 to TRBJ2-5, with no clear D. The V end was cut by 6 bases, the J end by 3 bases, with 11 bases between. The CDR3 has 13 residues. Germline CDR1 reads MGHDK; CDR2 reads SYGVNS. CDR3 bases: TGTGCCAGCAGCCGAGGCATGGAAGAGACCCAGTACTTC. This gives the protein CASSRGMEETQYF.

This clone has just one count. The J gene is TRBJ1-2, the V gene TRBV7-2; D gene ambiguous. This CDR3 is built from 16 residues. Trimming cost V 2 bases and J 0 bases, with 13 bases left between them. Germline values: CDR1 SGHTA, CDR2 FQGNSA. Here the CDR3 reads CASSLWKTPPNYGYTF. DNA of the CDR3: TGTGCCAGCAGCTTATGGAAGACTCCCCCTAACTATGGCTACACCTTC.

The rearrangement joins TRBV27 to TRBJ1-1; D is perhaps TRBD1 (5 bases). Germline V gives CDR1 MNHEY, CDR2 SMNVEV (reference sequence). This CDR3 region has 15 residues. V lost 3 bases and J lost 4, with 15 bases in between. The CDR3 DNA is TGTGCCAGCAGTTTCTTTCAGGGCTCCAGCACTGAAGCTTTCTTT. Its protein product is CASSFFQGSSTEAFF.

This sequence joins TRBV25-1 and TRBJ1-1; D gene unclear. CDR1 MGHDK and CDR2 SYGVNS come from the germline V gene. The length of the CDR3 is 14 residues. Trimming removed 5 bases from V and 11 bases from J, with 21 bases in between. CDR3 sequence: CASSPLPGRVAAFF. The CDR3 bases are TGTGCCAGCAGTCCCCTACCTGGACGGGTAGCGGCTTTCTTT.

The V and J genes are TRBV2 and TRBJ1-5; 11 positions match TRBD1. V lost 5 bases, J lost 10 bases, and 10 bases stayed unmatched. CDR3 length: 15 amino acids. CDR1 and CDR2 from the germline V gene are SNHLY and FYNNEI. The CDR3: CASSRTGGFPRPQHF. The DNA for the CDR3 is TGTGCCAGCAGTCGGACAGGGGGCTTTCCCCGACCCCAGCATTTT. Together with reference TRBV2 and TRBJ1-5, the CDR3 gives the full variable domain: EPEVTQTPSHQVTQMGQEVILRCVPISNHLYFYWYRQILGQKVEFLVSFYNNEISEKSEIFDDQFSVERPDGSNFTLKIRSTKLEDSAMYFCASSRTGGFPRPQHFGDGTRLSIL.

The rearrangement joins TRBV4-1 to TRBJ2-1, with 10 bases fitting TRBD2. Trimming at V came to 4 bases and at J to 13 bases, leaving 13 bases not matched to a gene. The CDR3 loop spans 15 amino acids. Germline CDR1 reads MGHRA; CDR2 reads YSYEKL. CDR3 sequence reads: CASSRQRASGSFQFF. The CDR3 nucleotides read TGCGCCAGCAGCCGGCAAAGGGCTAGCGGGAGCTTTCAGTTCTTC.

This clone was picked up one time. V is TRBV5-8 and J is TRBJ1-2, with no clear D. Deletions cut 1 base from V and 6 bases from J, with 13 bases between. Per germline, CDR1 SGHTS and CDR2 YDEGEE. The length of the CDR3 is 14 residues. CDR3 bases: TGTGCCAGCAGCTTGAGGCCGGAAGGTCATGGCTACACCTTC. Protein sequence: CASSLRPEGHGYTF.

This clone has just a few counts. V is TRBV18 and J is TRBJ1-4, with a weak D call TRBD1 (6 bases). Trimming pared 1 base from V and 7 bases from J, leaving 13 bases between. The CDR3 spans 15 residues. The V gene's germline CDR1 is KGHSH and CDR2 LQKENI. CDR3 nucleotides: TGTGCCAGCTCACCACGGACAGTTTCGGGTGAAAAACTGTTTTTT. Its translation: CASSPRTVSGEKLFF. The complete variable domain, with remaining parts taken from reference TRBV18 and TRBJ1-4, reads NAGVMQNPRHLVRRRGQEARLRCSPMKGHSHVYWYRQLPEEGLKFMVYLQKENIIDESGMPKERFSAEFPKEGPSILRIQQVVRGDSAAYFCASSPRTVSGEKLFFGSGTQLSVL.

The rearrangement joins TRBV7-9 to TRBJ2-5; no reliable D call. CDR1 is SEHNR, CDR2 FQNEAQ, per germline (reference sequence). Trimming removed 1 base from V and 2 bases from J, with 5 bases in between. CDR3 size: 13 residues. CDR3 protein: CASSLDSQETQYF. The CDR3 DNA reads TGTGCCAGCAGCTTAGACAGTCAAGAGACCCAGTACTTC.

The chain combines TRBV28 with TRBJ2-7, with D uncertain. CDR3 length equals 12 residues. V lost 2 bases and J lost 4, with 6 bases in between. The germline gives CDR1 MDHEN, CDR2 SYDVKM. The CDR3 nucleotides read TGTGCCAGCAGTTTACTTATTTACGAGCAGTACTTC. This codes for CASSLLIYEQYF.

V is TRBV28 and J is TRBJ1-1; D uncertain. V was pared by 2 bases and J by 0 bases, with 4 bases between. Germline V lookup: CDR1 MDHEN, CDR2 SYDVKM. The CDR3 is 13 residues long. DNA for the CDR3: TGTGCCAGCAGTTTAGTGATGAACACTGAAGCTTTCTTT. This gives the protein CASSLVMNTEAFF.

This clone came up once. The rearrangement joins TRBV12-3 or TRBV12-4 to TRBJ2-3; D gene unclear. The CDR3 is made up of 12 amino acids. Trimming left V 3 bases short and J 6 bases short, with 7 bases between. The CDR3 protein is CASSFLSDTQYF. The CDR3 DNA reads TGTGCCAGCAGTTTCCTGTCGGATACGCAGTATTTT.

This clone has more than one count but fewer than ten. The chain joins TRBV7-9 to TRBJ1-5; D gene ambiguous. This CDR3 is built from 13 residues. CDR1 is SEHNR, CDR2 FQNEAQ, per germline (reference sequence). V lost 1 base, J lost 5 bases, and 6 bases lay in between. The CDR3, as DNA: TGTGCCAGCAGCTTAGAATCGCATCAGCCCCAGCATTTT. Protein product: CASSLESHQPQHF.

The chain uses TRBV10-3 and TRBJ2-1, with TRBD2 identical over 10 bases. V trimming: 8 bases; J trimming: 6 bases; junction bases outside the gene matches: 7. The V gene's germline CDR1 is ENHRY and CDR2 SYGVKD. This CDR3 has 14 amino acids. This CDR3 is CAIHSGRSPNEQFF. CDR3 sequence (DNA): TGTGCCATCCATAGCGGGAGGAGCCCCAATGAGCAGTTCTTC.

The rearrangement links TRBV3-1 (or the pseudogene TRBV3-2) to TRBJ2-2, with 7 bases identical to TRBD2. The CDR3 sequence is 17 residues long. Germline values: CDR1 LGHDT, CDR2 YNNKEL (reference sequence). V shed 4 bases and J 6 bases; nucleotides not matched to a gene: 14. This CDR3 reads CASSPSWAGAYAGELFF. In nucleotides, the CDR3 is TGTGCCAGCAGCCCCTCATGGGCGGGAGCGTATGCCGGGGAGCTGTTTTTT.

V gene TRBV6-1 combines with J gene TRBJ1-4, with 11 positions matching TRBD1. This CDR3 contains 18 residues. The germline gives CDR1 MNHNS, CDR2 SASEGT. V shed 4 bases, J shed 5 bases, and the junction held 12 bases outside the gene matches. CDR3 sequence (DNA): TGTGCCAGCAGTGCCAAGTCCGGACAGGGGGCCTTCAATGAAAAACTGTTTTTT. Translated: CASSAKSGQGAFNEKLFF.

The gene calls are TRBV19 and TRBJ2-3; D call uncertain. Trimming took off 1 base at V and 3 bases at J, with 11 bases between the two ends. The CDR3 is 15 residues long. CDR1 is LNHDA, CDR2 SQIVND, per germline (reference sequence). CDR3 in amino acids: CASSIGIQATDTQYF. The CDR3 DNA reads TGTGCCAGTAGTATAGGGATCCAGGCTACAGATACGCAGTATTTT.

J is TRBJ2-7 and V is TRBV6-5, with 8 bases matching TRBD1. Per germline, CDR1 MNHEY and CDR2 SVGAGI. Germline trimming cut 6 bases from V and 1 base from J; bases unmatched to any gene: 5. The CDR3 sequence is 14 residues long. In DNA form, the CDR3 reads TGTGCCAGCAGAAGCGACAGGGGATCCTACGAGCAGTACTTC. It specifies CASRSDRGSYEQYF.

The V call is TRBV18, the J call TRBJ1-2; D ambiguous. The CDR3 is 13 residues long. Between the trimmed V and J ends, which lost 4 bases and 1 base, there was a span of 7 bases. Per the germline V gene, CDR1 is KGHSH and CDR2 is LQKENI. This CDR3 reads CASSRESNYGYTF. In DNA form, the CDR3 reads TGTGCCAGCTCACGGGAAAGTAACTATGGCTACACCTTC.

The chain carries TRBV21-1 and TRBJ1-4; the table gives TRBD1 as D, unverified against the DNA. TRBV21-1 is a recognized pseudogene. CDR3 length equals 16 residues. The CDR3 coding sequence is TGTGCCAGCAGCAAAGGGGTGCCAGGGCCCCTTGAAAAACTGTTTTTT. It is translated as CASSKGVPGPLEKLFF.